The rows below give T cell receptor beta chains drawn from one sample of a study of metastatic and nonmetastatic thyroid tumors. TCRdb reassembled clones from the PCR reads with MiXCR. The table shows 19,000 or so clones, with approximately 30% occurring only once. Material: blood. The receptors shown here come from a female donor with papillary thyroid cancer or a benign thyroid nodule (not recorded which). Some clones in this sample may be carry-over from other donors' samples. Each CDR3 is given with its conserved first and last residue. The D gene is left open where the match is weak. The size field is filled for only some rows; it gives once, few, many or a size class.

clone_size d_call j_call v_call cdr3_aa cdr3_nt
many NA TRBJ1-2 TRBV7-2 CASSLASRGGGYTF TGTGCCAGCAGCTTAGCGAGCAGGGGAGGAGGCTACACCTTC
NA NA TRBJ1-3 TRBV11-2 CASSLNGNTIYF TGTGCCAGCAGTCTAAATGGAAACACCATATATTTT
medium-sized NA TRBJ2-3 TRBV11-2 CASSLVTSGMDTQYF TGTGCCAGCAGCCTAGTGACGTCGGGGATGGATACGCAGTATTTT
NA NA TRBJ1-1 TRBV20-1 CSAGRPTEAFF TGCAGCGCCGGCAGGCCCACTGAAGCTTTCTTT
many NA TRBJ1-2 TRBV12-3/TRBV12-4 CASSFGDVDYGYTF TGTGCCAGCAGTTTTGGGGACGTCGACTATGGCTACACCTTC
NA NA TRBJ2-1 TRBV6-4 CASSEGDNEQFF TGTGCCAGCAGTGAAGGAGACAATGAGCAGTTCTTC
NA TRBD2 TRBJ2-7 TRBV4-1 CASSQVDSGTSYEQYF TGCGCCAGCAGCCAGGTCGATAGCGGGACGTCCTACGAGCAGTACTTC
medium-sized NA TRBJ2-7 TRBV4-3 CASSQTDSYEQYF TGCGCCAGCAGCCAAACGGACAGCTACGAGCAGTACTTC
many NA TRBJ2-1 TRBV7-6 CASKKQGRGDEQFF TGTGCCAGCAAGAAACAGGGACGCGGGGATGAGCAGTTCTTC
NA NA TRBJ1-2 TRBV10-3 CAISPGSARYGYTF TGTGCCATCAGCCCGGGCTCCGCGAGATATGGCTACACCTTC
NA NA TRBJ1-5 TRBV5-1 CASSLGPIQPQHF TGCGCCAGCAGCTTGGGCCCGATCCAGCCCCAGCATTTT
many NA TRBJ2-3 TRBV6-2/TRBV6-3 CASKGREFPTDTQYF TGTGCCAGCAAAGGACGGGAGTTTCCGACAGATACGCAGTATTTT
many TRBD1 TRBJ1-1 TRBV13 CASRQQGALMNTEAFF TGTGCCAGCAGGCAACAGGGGGCATTGATGAACACTGAAGCTTTCTTT
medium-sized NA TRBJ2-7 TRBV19 CASSRTAAFSYEQYF TGTGCCAGTAGCCGGACGGCAGCGTTCTCCTACGAGCAGTACTTC
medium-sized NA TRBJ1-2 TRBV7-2 CASSSGRGRGYGYTF TGTGCCAGCAGCTCAGGACGGGGACGGGGGTATGGCTACACCTTC